This T cell receptor (beta chain) was captured by sequencing in a study of immune characterization of retroperitoneal liposarcoma. One entry per CDR3 protein results from TCRdb running MiXCR on the PCR reads. Of 2,500 to 4,000 distinct CDR3 sequences detected, around 40% appear once; the ten largest clones hold 40%. This CDR3 spans 14 amino acids. Germline loops: CDR1 SGHRS, CDR2 YFSETQ. Specimen: tumor tissue. The chain uses TRBV5-1 and TRBJ2-1; D not certain. Near its end, the DNA agrees better with TRBJ2-7, so the J call may be wrong. This sequence originates from a male donor with retroperitoneal liposarcoma. CDR3 amino acids: CASSLGIGSYEQYF. DNA for the CDR3: TGCGCCAGTTCCTTGGGGATTGGTTCCTACGAGCAGTACTTC.